The 11 T cell receptor beta chains listed next were all sequenced from one sample in a study of OX40 agonist ivuxolimab in advanced cancers. Here immunoSEQ multiplex PCR was the method, and the copy in TCRdb shows in-frame clones only, minus some. Here the sample spans 65,000 to 90,000 clones, 85% being singletons. The sequencing used CD4+ or CD8+ T cells sorted from blood, collected in a trial of the OX40 agonist ivuxolimab. These receptors came from an adult with an advanced solid tumor such as melanoma, head and neck, liver or kidney cancer.

The chain links TRBV15 to TRBJ2-3; D not certain. The germline gives CDR1 LNHNV, CDR2 YYDKDF (reference sequence). The CDR3 spans 14 residues. V lost 1 base, J lost 8 bases, and 13 bases lay in between. The CDR3 here is CATSRVREPGTQYF. CDR3 DNA: TGTGCCACCAGCAGAGTAAGGGAACCGGGTACGCAGTATTTT.

The gene calls are TRBV27 and TRBJ2-1; 8 bases align to TRBD2. CDR1 is MNHEY and CDR2 is SMNVEV in the germline V gene (reference sequence). The CDR3 consists of 16 residues. Losses at the gene ends were 8 bases for V and 2 bases for J; bases not matched to a gene: 11. The CDR3 reads CASWRRREDPYNEQFF. In DNA form, the CDR3 reads TGTGCCAGCTGGAGACGGCGGGAGGACCCCTACAATGAGCAGTTCTTC.

J is TRBJ1-4 and V is TRBV18, with D hard to call. The CDR3 has 14 amino acids. Trimming stripped 3 bases from V and 7 bases from J, with 12 bases between. The germline CDR1 and CDR2 sequences are KGHSH and LQKENI. The CDR3 is CASSPSEFREKLFF. The CDR3 nucleotides are TGTGCCAGCTCACCCTCCGAATTTCGTGAAAAACTGTTTTTT.

CDR3 in DNA: TGTGCCAGCAGTTTGAGTCGAGGGAGTCAAGAGACCCAGTACTTC. Residues: CASSLSRGSQETQYF. The chain uses TRBV28 and TRBJ2-5; tentative D call: TRBD2 (5 bases). Trimming cost V 3 bases and J 2 bases, with 13 bases left between them. The V gene's germline CDR1 is MDHEN and CDR2 SYDVKM. The CDR3 contains 15 residues.

The genes are TRBV18 and TRBJ1-2, with D hard to call. The ends were cut back, 2 bases at V and 4 bases at J, with 17 bases in the middle. This CDR3 is built from 16 residues. Germline loops: CDR1 KGHSH, CDR2 LQKENI. This CDR3 reads CASSPTTLLPLYGYTF. The CDR3 DNA follows: TGTGCCAGCTCACCAACGACTCTTTTACCCCTCTATGGCTACACCTTC.

This chain joins TRBV5-5 and TRBJ2-2; 8 bases fit TRBD2. Trimming cost V 0 bases and J 6 bases; bases outside gene matches: 7. The CDR3 is 16 residues long. Germline-derived CDR1 and CDR2 are SGHKS and YYEKEE (reference sequence). In nucleotides, the CDR3 is TGTGCCAGCAGCTTGGCGCCGGGGGGGCAGGCCGGGGAGCTGTTTTTT. Protein product: CASSLAPGGQAGELFF.

CDR3 bases: TGTGCCACCGGGACAGGGGCCGGGGAACTGTTTTTT. Its translation: CATGTGAGELFF. The chain has TRBV6-1 and TRBJ1-4; the match to TRBD1 covers 10 bases. The germline V gene has CDR1 MNHNS and CDR2 SASEGT. The junction had 8 bases not matched to a gene; V was cut back by 10 bases and J by 12 bases. This CDR3 region has 12 residues.

The CDR3 DNA reads TGTGCCATCAGTGTCCGGGGACAGCGTGACGAGCAGTACTTC. This sequence encodes CAISVRGQRDEQYF. The V call is TRBV10-3, the J call TRBJ2-7; 7 bases map to TRBD1. Germline trimming cut 4 bases from V and 5 bases from J; bases unmatched to any gene: 8. The CDR3 totals 14 residues. The germline CDR1 and CDR2 sequences are ENHRY and SYGVKD.

J is TRBJ1-5 and V is TRBV2; D uncertain. CDR1 SNHLY and CDR2 FYNNEI come from the germline V gene. The CDR3 contains 14 residues. V was trimmed by 4 bases and J by 0 bases, leaving 7 bases between them. CDR3 nucleotide sequence: TGTGCCAGCAGTGGGTCGATTAGCAATCAGCCCCAGCATTTT. It specifies CASSGSISNQPQHF.

J is TRBJ1-1 and V is TRBV6-5; the D gene is possibly TRBD1 (5 bases). The V gene lost 0 bases and the J gene lost 0 bases, with 11 bases spanning the gap. This CDR3 region has 16 residues. Germline assignment: CDR1 MNHEY and CDR2 SVGAGI. Written as DNA, the CDR3 is TGTGCCAGCAGTTACTCGCGGGGACTAATGAACACTGAAGCTTTCTTT. Translated, it gives CASSYSRGLMNTEAFF.

This clone was detected a few times. The chain joins TRBV28 to TRBJ1-2; D is unresolved. This CDR3 is built from 14 residues. V was cut by 1 base and J by 8 bases, with 14 bases left in between. Per the germline V gene, CDR1 is MDHEN and CDR2 is SYDVKM. CDR3 residues: CASSLSETSGGYTF. As DNA, the CDR3 is TGTGCCAGCAGTTTATCTGAGACCTCGGGGGGCTACACCTTC.